Each of the 32 T cell receptor beta chains below was sequenced from the same sample in a study of CD4 T cells in relation to SARS-CoV-2 and coronaviruses. Unexposed donor CD4+ T cells date from about 2011-2018, before the COVID-19 pandemic. Isolation of CD4+ T cells took place after approximately eleven days in culture. Antigen specificity for these receptors is unknown. Using immunoSEQ multiplex PCR, the repertoire was profiled, and TCRdb retains in-frame clones only, with some absent. The sample holds roughly 16,000 clones, 70% to 85% seen once. The specimen sequenced was CD4+ T cells from PBMCs, cultured in vitro. All receptors come from a human donor in good health.

The J gene is TRBJ1-5, the V gene TRBV2; no clear D gene. This CDR3 has 12 residues. The germline V gene encodes CDR1 SNHLY and CDR2 FYNNEI. V lost 4 bases and J 7 bases, leaving 8 bases between the germline ends. CDR3 amino acids: CASSVGLQPQHF. The CDR3 bases are TGTGCCAGCAGTGTGGGTTTGCAGCCCCAGCATTTT.

This chain uses TRBV6-5 with TRBJ2-3, with 7 bases matching TRBD1. CDR1 and CDR2 (germline): MNHEY, SVGAGI. The length of the CDR3 is 13 residues. Unmatched junction bases numbered 9, after V lost 6 bases and J lost 9 bases. The CDR3, as DNA: TGTGCCAGCAGACCGCCGGGACAGAACACGCAGTATTTT. Translation: CASRPPGQNTQYF.

The V and J genes are TRBV5-4 and TRBJ2-3; TRBD2 matches 9 bases. The trim removed 5 bases at V and 2 bases at J, leaving 6 bases unmatched. CDR1 is SGHNT, CDR2 YYREEE, per germline (reference sequence). The CDR3 has 15 amino acids. The chain's CDR3 is CASRMTSGYTDTQYF. CDR3 sequence (DNA): TGTGCCAGCAGGATGACTAGCGGATACACAGATACGCAGTATTTT.

This clone was seen just once. This chain joins TRBV15 and TRBJ1-6, with a tentative D call TRBD1 (6 bases). The CDR3 extends over 14 amino acids. The germline V and J ends were trimmed by 6 bases and 9 bases, with 15 bases remaining between them. Looked up from germline, CDR1 is LNHNV and CDR2 is YYDKDF (reference sequence). The CDR3 loop is CATRSTGLSSPLHF. For the CDR3, the DNA is TGTGCCACCAGATCGACAGGATTAAGTTCACCCCTCCACTTT. Based on the CDR3 plus reference TRBV15 and TRBJ1-6, the full variable domain is DAMVIQNPRYQVTQFGKPVTLSCSQTLNHNVMYWYQQKSSQAPKLLFHYYDKDFNNEADTPDNFQSRRPNTSFCFLDIRSPGLGDTAMYLCATRSTGLSSPLHFGNGTRLTVT.

V and J are TRBV19 and TRBJ1-1; the D is unclear. Germline CDR1 reads LNHDA; CDR2 reads SQIVND (reference sequence). V was trimmed by 4 bases and J by 8 bases, leaving 11 bases between them. The CDR3 spans 12 residues. For the CDR3, the DNA is TGTGCCAGTAGTAACCGGGCCCAAGAAGCTTTCTTT. It yields the protein CASSNRAQEAFF.

The chain joins TRBV11-2 to TRBJ2-2; TRBD2 matches at 9 bases. V was pared by 3 bases and J by 5 bases, with 7 bases of the junction left unmatched. Germline V gene data show CDR1 as SGHAT and CDR2 as FQNNGV. The CDR3 contains 16 residues. The CDR3 DNA is TGTGCCAGCAGCTTTATTAGCGGGAGTCAGACCGGGGAGCTGTTTTTT. This sequence encodes CASSFISGSQTGELFF.

The chain uses TRBV12-3 or TRBV12-4 and TRBJ1-4, with D possibly being TRBD1 (6 bases). Trimming cost V 6 bases and J 8 bases, with 13 bases left between them. This CDR3 is built from 13 residues. The DNA for the CDR3 is TGTGCCAGCAGCAAGGGGGGTGGGGAAAAACTGTTTTTT. This sequence encodes CASSKGGGEKLFF.

The chain has TRBV7-9 and TRBJ1-4; 7 positions agree with TRBD1. CDR1 SEHNR and CDR2 FQNEAQ come from the germline V gene (reference sequence). This CDR3 has 13 residues. V was clipped by 4 bases and J by 8 bases; unmatched bases: 4. The DNA for the CDR3 is TGTGCCAGCAGCTCAAGACAGGGCGAAAAACTGTTTTTT. Translating it yields CASSSRQGEKLFF.

The chain employs TRBV28 and TRBJ2-4, with D perhaps TRBD2 (6 bases). The V end was cut by 4 bases, the J end by 0 bases, with 10 bases between. CDR1 and CDR2 from the germline V gene are MDHEN and SYDVKM. The CDR3 loop spans 15 amino acids. CDR3 loop: CASSYTSLAKNIQYF. The DNA of the CDR3 is TGTGCCAGCAGTTATACTAGCTTAGCCAAAAACATTCAGTACTTC.

The chain combines TRBV28 with TRBJ1-2; D may be TRBD1 (5 bases). This CDR3 is 17 amino acids long. Germline V gives CDR1 MDHEN, CDR2 SYDVKM. Between the trimmed V and J ends, which lost 4 bases and 3 bases, there was a span of 21 bases. The CDR3 is CASSSPGTEGLYYGYTF. For the CDR3, the DNA is TGTGCCAGCAGTTCCCCCGGGACGGAGGGTCTGTACTATGGCTACACCTTC.

The chain recombines TRBV28 with TRBJ1-2, with TRBD1 matching 7 bases. The CDR3 length is 14 residues. The germline V gene has CDR1 MDHEN and CDR2 SYDVKM. The V segment lost 5 bases and the J segment 7 bases; nucleotides outside the gene matches: 10. CDR3 residues: CASSLNTGVRGYTF. The CDR3 bases are TGTGCCAGCAGTCTCAATACAGGGGTTCGTGGCTACACCTTC.

The V call is TRBV10-3, the J call TRBJ2-7; the match to TRBD1 covers 8 bases. The germline V gene encodes CDR1 ENHRY and CDR2 SYGVKD. The CDR3 runs 12 residues. Unmatched junction bases numbered 7, after V lost 11 bases and J lost 4 bases. Here the CDR3 reads CAAGTGSYEQYF. The CDR3 DNA follows: TGTGCCGCCGGGACAGGTTCGTACGAGCAGTACTTC.

The V gene is TRBV3-1 (or the pseudogene TRBV3-2), the J gene TRBJ2-3; TRBD2 might be the D (6 bases). Germline CDR1 is LGHDT and CDR2 is YNNKEL (reference sequence). Trimming took 3 bases from V and 9 from J, leaving 13 bases between them. The CDR3 is made up of 13 amino acids. Here the CDR3 reads CASSQGDWQTQYF. CDR3 coding DNA: TGTGCCAGCAGCCAGGGGGACTGGCAGACGCAGTATTTT.

The rearrangement links TRBV6-2 or TRBV6-3 to TRBJ2-5; D unresolved. From germline, CDR1 is MNHEY and CDR2 SVGEGT. V lost 5 bases and J lost 5, with 9 bases in between. This CDR3 is built from 12 residues. This CDR3 is CASSQGLETQYF. For the CDR3, the DNA is TGTGCCAGCAGTCAAGGGCTGGAGACCCAGTACTTC.

This chain joins TRBV2 and TRBJ1-1, with 10 nucleotides matching TRBD1. With V trimmed by 6 bases and J by 0 bases, 4 bases remained unmatched. Germline V lookup: CDR1 SNHLY, CDR2 FYNNEI. The CDR3 consists of 15 residues. CDR3 sequence: CASRGQGTMNTEAFF. As DNA, the CDR3 is TGTGCCAGCAGGGGACAGGGGACCATGAACACTGAAGCTTTCTTT.

This sequence joins TRBV19 and TRBJ1-5; no firm D call. V lost 5 bases, J lost 3 bases, and 11 bases lay in between. The CDR3 sequence is 14 residues long. From germline, CDR1 is LNHDA and CDR2 SQIVND (reference sequence). Here the CDR3 DNA reads TGTGCCAGTAGTGTAGCAGATAACAATCAGCCCCAGCATTTT. Translating it yields CASSVADNNQPQHF.

The chain carries TRBV3-1 (or the pseudogene TRBV3-2) and TRBJ2-7; D possibly matches TRBD1 or TRBD2 (5 bases each). CDR3 length: 19 residues. From germline, CDR1 is LGHDT and CDR2 YNNKEL (reference sequence). Trimming removed 1 base at V and 4 bases at J, with 26 bases between. CDR3 DNA: TGTGCCAGCAGCCAAGTGTCCCGGGACGGACCCCGGTCTGTGTACGAGCAGTACTTC. Protein: CASSQVSRDGPRSVYEQYF.

This clone was detected once. This rearrangement joins TRBV6-5 to TRBJ1-5; D gene unclear. V was clipped by 6 bases and J by 4 bases, with 10 bases between them. The CDR3 has 13 residues. Germline assignment: CDR1 MNHEY and CDR2 SVGAGI. CDR3 coding DNA: TGTGCCAGCAGCGCCGTGGGGAATCAGCCCCAGCATTTT. Translating it yields CASSAVGNQPQHF.

The chain uses TRBV18 and TRBJ2-5, with D uncertain. The CDR3 loop spans 15 amino acids. CDR1 is KGHSH and CDR2 is LQKENI in the germline V gene. V dropped 2 bases and J dropped 4 bases, with 14 bases sitting between them. Written as DNA, the CDR3 is TGTGCCAGCTCACCAGCCCGAGTGGTAGGAGAGACCCAGTACTTC. This translates into CASSPARVVGETQYF.

This chain uses TRBV10-3 with TRBJ1-2; D not certain. The CDR3 spans 15 residues. Germline V gene data show CDR1 as ENHRY and CDR2 as SYGVKD. The V gene lost 2 bases and the J gene lost 0 bases, with 10 bases spanning the gap. CDR3 DNA: TGTGCCATCAGTGAGGAGGAGGTCCCTAACTATGGCTACACCTTC. This codes for CAISEEEVPNYGYTF.

This sequence joins TRBV18 and TRBJ2-6; 8 bases line up with TRBD2. The V and J ends lost 5 bases and 4 bases, in that order; junction bases with no gene match: 10. This CDR3 has 17 amino acids. CDR1 and CDR2 from the germline V gene are KGHSH and LQKENI. CDR3 sequence: CASSAGLVVSGANVLTF. CDR3 nucleotides: TGTGCCAGCTCAGCGGGACTAGTCGTCTCCGGGGCCAACGTCCTGACTTTC.

The chain links TRBV18 to TRBJ1-4; D not resolved. In germline, CDR1 is KGHSH, CDR2 LQKENI. The CDR3 is 15 residues long. Trimming removed 3 bases at V and 0 bases at J, with 8 bases between. CDR3 nucleotide sequence: TGTGCCAGCTCACCCCGAGCGACAACTAATGAAAAACTGTTTTTT. Encoded protein: CASSPRATTNEKLFF.

The J gene is TRBJ1-4, the V gene TRBV5-8; the D is unclear. The CDR3 consists of 15 residues. V gave up 4 bases and J gave up 0 bases, with 10 bases separating them. Germline CDR1 SGHTS, CDR2 YDEGEE. DNA of the CDR3: TGTGCCAGCAGCCCTTATGATGCAACTAATGAAAAACTGTTTTTT. Its protein product is CASSPYDATNEKLFF.

The gene calls are TRBV7-2 and TRBJ2-3, with 8 bases matching TRBD2. CDR3 length: 17 amino acids. Germline trimming cut 7 bases from V and 2 bases from J; bases unmatched to any gene: 14. Germline V lookup: CDR1 SGHTA, CDR2 FQGNSA. CDR3 loop: CASTPGEERGNTDTQYF. The CDR3 region has the DNA TGTGCCAGCACCCCGGGAGAGGAGCGGGGGAACACAGATACGCAGTATTTT.

The chain couples TRBV30 to TRBJ1-1; possibly TRBD1 for D (6 bases). The CDR3 extends over 13 amino acids. Trimming removed 3 bases from V and 5 bases from J, with 13 bases in between. Looked up from germline, CDR1 is GTSNPN and CDR2 is SVGIG (reference sequence). The CDR3 region has the DNA TGTGCCTGGAGGCCGACAGGCCCAACTGAAGCTTTCTTT. Protein: CAWRPTGPTEAFF.

V usage is TRBV19 and J usage is TRBJ2-7; 9 bases align to TRBD2. This CDR3 region has 15 residues. CDR1 and CDR2 from the germline V gene are LNHDA and SQIVND (reference sequence). V shed 4 bases and J 2 bases; nucleotides not matched to a gene: 6. Here the CDR3 DNA reads TGTGCCAGTAGTACCCGACTAGCGGAGACCTACGAGCAGTACTTC. Protein sequence: CASSTRLAETYEQYF.

V gene TRBV4-1 combines with J gene TRBJ1-1; D is undetermined. The V gene's germline CDR1 is MGHRA and CDR2 YSYEKL. Trimming removed 0 bases from V and 0 bases from J, with 8 bases in between. The CDR3 consists of 15 residues. DNA of the CDR3: TGCGCCAGCAGCCAAGATGGCCAGATGAACACTGAAGCTTTCTTT. It is translated as CASSQDGQMNTEAFF.

The rearrangement joins TRBV18 to TRBJ2-4; D ambiguous. With 3 bases removed from V and 3 bases from J, the gap between germline ends came to 15 bases. Per germline, CDR1 KGHSH and CDR2 LQKENI. The CDR3 covers 16 residues. The chain's CDR3 is CASSPLGLDVKNIQYF. The CDR3 nucleotides are TGTGCCAGCTCACCGTTGGGGTTGGATGTCAAAAACATTCAGTACTTC.

The chain is built from TRBV5-4 and TRBJ2-2, with 10 bases aligning to TRBD1. The CDR3 has 15 amino acids. The germline gives CDR1 SGHNT, CDR2 YYREEE (reference sequence). V trimming: 2 bases; J trimming: 5 bases; junction bases outside the gene matches: 3. The CDR3: CASSFRTGGTGELFF. The CDR3 DNA is TGTGCCAGCAGCTTCCGGACAGGGGGAACCGGGGAGCTGTTTTTT.

This clone was counted once. The genes are TRBV19 and TRBJ1-1; 10 bases line up with TRBD1. The CDR3 spans 16 residues. Germline values: CDR1 LNHDA, CDR2 SQIVND (reference sequence). V trimming: 4 bases; J trimming: 8 bases; junction bases outside the gene matches: 13. This CDR3 reads CASSTLPGQGTREAFF. The CDR3 DNA reads as TGTGCCAGTAGTACTCTGCCGGGACAGGGGACTAGGGAAGCTTTCTTT.

V gene TRBV3-1 (or the pseudogene TRBV3-2) combines with J gene TRBJ2-7; unclear D gene. Germline CDR1 reads LGHDT; CDR2 reads YNNKEL (reference sequence). V lost 1 base, J lost 0 bases, and 10 bases lay in between. The CDR3 totals 15 residues. The DNA of the CDR3 is TGTGCCAGCAGCCAAGCCACAGTTGTCTCCTACGAGCAGTACTTC. Its protein is CASSQATVVSYEQYF.

The V and J genes are TRBV3-1 (or the pseudogene TRBV3-2) and TRBJ1-5; no clear D gene. Germline V gene data show CDR1 as LGHDT and CDR2 as YNNKEL (reference sequence). The CDR3 spans 13 residues. V lost 0 bases to trimming and J lost 5 bases, with 5 bases between them. CDR3: CASSQDSDQPQHF. The DNA for the CDR3 is TGTGCCAGCAGCCAAGACAGCGATCAGCCCCAGCATTTT.